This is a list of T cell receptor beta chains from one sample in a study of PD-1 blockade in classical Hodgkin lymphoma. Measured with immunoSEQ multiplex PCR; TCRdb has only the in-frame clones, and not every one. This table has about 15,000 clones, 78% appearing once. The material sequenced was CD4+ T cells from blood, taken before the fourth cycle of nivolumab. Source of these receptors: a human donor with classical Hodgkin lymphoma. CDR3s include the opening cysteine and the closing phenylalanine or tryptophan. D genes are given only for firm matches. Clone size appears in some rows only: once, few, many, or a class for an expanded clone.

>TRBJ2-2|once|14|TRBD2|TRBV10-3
CAIDRTSGRGELFF
TGTGCCATCGACCGGACTAGCGGGAGAGGGGAGCTGTTTTTT
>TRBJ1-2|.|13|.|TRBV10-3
CAISERTVYGYTF
TGTGCCATCAGTGAGAGGACGGTCTATGGCTACACCTTC
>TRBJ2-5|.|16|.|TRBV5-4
CASSLGRAGPSQTQYF
TGTGCCAGCAGCTTAGGTCGTGCAGGGCCAAGCCAGACCCAGTACTTC
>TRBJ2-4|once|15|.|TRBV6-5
CASSYSMGKGDIQYF
TGTGCCAGCAGTTACTCGATGGGTAAAGGGGACATTCAGTACTTC
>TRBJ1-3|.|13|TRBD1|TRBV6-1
CASGGTVGNTIYF
TGTGCCAGTGGAGGGACAGTCGGGAACACCATATATTTT
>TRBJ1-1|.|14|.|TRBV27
CASSLSPLNTEAFF
TGTGCCAGCAGTTTATCTCCCTTGAACACTGAAGCTTTCTTT
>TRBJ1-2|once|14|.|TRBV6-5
CASRPPTGRRGYTF
TGTGCCAGCAGGCCGCCTACAGGACGGAGGGGCTACACCTTC
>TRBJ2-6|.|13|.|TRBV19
CASTAFGANVLTF
TGTGCCAGTACCGCCTTTGGGGCCAACGTCCTGACTTTC
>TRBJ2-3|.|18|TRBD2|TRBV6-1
CASSGYSTSGSRTDTQYF
TGTGCCAGCAGTGGATACTCGACTAGCGGGAGTAGAACAGATACGCAGTATTTT
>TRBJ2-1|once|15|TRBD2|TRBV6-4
CASSSVSSGSNEQFF
TGTGCCAGCAGTTCGGTATCTAGCGGGAGCAATGAGCAGTTCTTC
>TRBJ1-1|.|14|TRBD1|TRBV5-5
CASSFGTANTEAFF
TGTGCCAGCAGCTTCGGGACAGCGAACACTGAAGCTTTCTTT
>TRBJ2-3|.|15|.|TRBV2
CASSDDLYNTDTQYF
TGTGCCAGCAGTGATGATCTCTATAACACAGATACGCAGTATTTT
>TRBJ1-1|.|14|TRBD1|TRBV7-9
CASSSQGGNTEAFF
TGTGCCAGCAGCTCCCAGGGGGGGAACACTGAAGCTTTCTTT
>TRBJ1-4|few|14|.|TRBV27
CASSPGQTNEKLFF
TGTGCCAGCAGTCCCGGACAAACTAATGAAAAACTGTTTTTT
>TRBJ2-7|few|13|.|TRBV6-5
CASSYSQPGEQYF
TGTGCCAGCAGTTACTCCCAACCTGGCGAGCAGTACTTC
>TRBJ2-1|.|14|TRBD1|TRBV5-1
CASTQGAGYNEQFF
TGCGCCAGCACCCAGGGGGCAGGATACAATGAGCAGTTCTTC
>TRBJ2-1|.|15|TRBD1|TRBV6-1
CASRARDREYGEQFF
TGTGCCAGCAGGGCCCGGGACAGGGAGTATGGTGAGCAGTTCTTC
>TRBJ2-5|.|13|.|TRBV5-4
CASSLGYGQVQYF
TGTGCCAGCAGCTTGGGATACGGGCAGGTGCAGTACTTC
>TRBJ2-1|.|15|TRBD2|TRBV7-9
CASRASGRLYNEQFF
TGTGCCAGCAGAGCTAGCGGGAGGCTGTACAATGAGCAGTTCTTC
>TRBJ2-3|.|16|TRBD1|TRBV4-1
CASSQDGTGVTDTQYF
TGCGCCAGCAGCCAAGATGGGACAGGGGTAACAGATACGCAGTATTTT
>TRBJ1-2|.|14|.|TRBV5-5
CASYPGGEWYGYTF
TGTGCCAGCTACCCTGGGGGGGAATGGTATGGCTACACCTTC
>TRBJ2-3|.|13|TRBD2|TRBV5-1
CASGGTSGDTQYF
TGCGCCAGCGGGGGGACTAGCGGGGATACGCAGTATTTT
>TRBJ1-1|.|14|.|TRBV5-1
CASSLHPGSTEAFF
TGCGCCAGCAGCTTGCATCCCGGGTCCACTGAAGCTTTCTTT
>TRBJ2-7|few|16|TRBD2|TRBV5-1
CASSLAASGDPYEQYF
TGCGCCAGCAGCTTGGCCGCTAGCGGAGACCCCTACGAGCAGTACTTC
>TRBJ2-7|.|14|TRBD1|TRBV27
CASSPDRGPYEQYF
TGTGCCAGCAGCCCGGACAGGGGCCCCTACGAGCAGTACTTC
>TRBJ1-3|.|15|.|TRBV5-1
CASSPRTGDGNTIYF
TGCGCCAGCAGCCCCCGGACCGGGGACGGAAACACCATATATTTT
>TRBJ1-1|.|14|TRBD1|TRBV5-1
CASTDRVRNTEAFF
TGCGCCAGCACAGACAGGGTCAGAAACACTGAAGCTTTCTTT
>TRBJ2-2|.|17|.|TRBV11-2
CASSSPGTTSVSGELFF
TGTGCCAGCAGCTCACCCGGGACAACAAGCGTAAGCGGGGAGCTGTTTTTT
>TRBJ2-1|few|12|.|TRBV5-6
CASSFPWGEQFF
TGTGCCAGCAGCTTCCCGTGGGGTGAGCAGTTCTTC
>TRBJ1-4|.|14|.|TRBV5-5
CASNNRLIVEKLFF
TGTGCCAGCAACAACAGGCTTATTGTTGAAAAACTGTTTTTT
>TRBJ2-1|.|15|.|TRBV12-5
CASGSPLRSYNEQFF
TGTGCTAGTGGTTCCCCCCTTAGGTCCTACAATGAGCAGTTCTTC
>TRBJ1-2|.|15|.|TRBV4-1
CASSQERQGFYGYTF
TGCGCCAGCAGCCAAGAGCGCCAGGGCTTCTATGGCTACACCTTC
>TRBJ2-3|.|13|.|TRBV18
CASSPGSTDTQYF
TGTGCCAGCTCACCGGGCAGCACAGATACGCAGTATTTT
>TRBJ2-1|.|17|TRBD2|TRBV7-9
CASSLTSGISSYNEQFF
TGTGCCAGCAGCTTGACTAGCGGGATTAGCTCCTACAATGAGCAGTTCTTC
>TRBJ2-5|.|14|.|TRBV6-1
CASNPLRPKETQYF
TGTGCCAGCAACCCGTTAAGGCCGAAAGAGACCCAGTACTTC
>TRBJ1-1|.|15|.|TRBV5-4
CASSFRAGGYTEAFF
TGTGCCAGCAGCTTCAGGGCCGGCGGGTACACTGAAGCTTTCTTT
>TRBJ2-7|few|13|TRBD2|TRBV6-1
CATPTSGSAEQYF
TGTGCCACCCCGACTAGCGGGAGTGCCGAGCAGTACTTC
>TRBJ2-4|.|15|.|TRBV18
CASSPSPENRNIQYF
TGTGCCAGCTCGCCCTCTCCAGAAAACAGGAACATTCAGTACTTC
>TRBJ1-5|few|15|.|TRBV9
CASSPNSAGNQPQHF
TGTGCCAGCAGCCCAAATAGCGCAGGGAATCAGCCCCAGCATTTT
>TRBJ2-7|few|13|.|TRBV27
CASSLFSSYEQYF
TGTGCCAGCAGTTTATTCTCATCCTACGAGCAGTACTTC
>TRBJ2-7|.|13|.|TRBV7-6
CASSLGRTYEQYF
TGTGCCAGCAGCTTAGGACGGACCTACGAGCAGTACTTC